The rows below give T cell receptor beta chains drawn from one sample of a study of OX40 agonist ivuxolimab in advanced cancers. The table came from immunoSEQ multiplex PCR; TCRdb's copy has only in-frame clones and leaves some out. The sample lists about 64,000 clones, 80% to 90% occurring once. The sample in question was CD4+ or CD8+ T cells sorted from blood, obtained in a trial of the OX40 agonist ivuxolimab. Every receptor here comes from an adult with an advanced solid tumor such as melanoma, head and neck, liver or kidney cancer. The CDR3 runs from the conserved cysteine through the conserved F or W. Each record gives: J gene, V gene, D gene, clone size, CDR3 protein, CDR3 DNA. The D gene is left open where the match is weak. The size entry is marked missing in some rows and otherwise reads once, few, many or a size class.

TRBJ1-1,TRBV28,.,.,CASSLLEFRAFF,TGTGCCAGCAGTTTATTGGAATTCCGAGCTTTCTTT
TRBJ1-5,TRBV10-3,TRBD1,.,CAISEGDRGLSNQPQHF,TGTGCCATCAGTGAGGGGGACAGGGGACTTAGCAATCAGCCCCAGCATTTT
TRBJ2-7,TRBV5-6,.,.,CASSLVQRSSYEQYF,TGTGCCAGCAGCTTGGTTCAGAGAAGCTCCTACGAGCAGTACTTC
TRBJ2-2,TRBV7-3,.,.,CASSLGSGVNAGELFF,TGTGCCAGCAGCTTAGGATCGGGGGTGAATGCCGGGGAGCTGTTTTTT
TRBJ1-6,TRBV7-6,TRBD1,medium-sized,CASGDFHGTGSSPLHF,TGTGCCAGCGGAGATTTCCACGGGACAGGGAGTTCACCCCTCCACTTT
TRBJ1-2,TRBV27,.,.,CASSISQLGGYTF,TGTGCCAGCAGCATATCCCAACTGGGTGGCTACACCTTC
TRBJ1-5,TRBV19,TRBD1,.,CASSMRWDRVIRQPQHF,TGTGCCAGTAGTATGAGATGGGACAGGGTCATACGCCAGCCCCAGCATTTT
TRBJ2-1,TRBV7-2,.,.,CASSFRSGYEQFF,TGTGCCAGCAGCTTTCGGTCTGGGTATGAGCAGTTCTTC
TRBJ1-2,TRBV11-3,.,.,CASSLEPDEGRYYGYTF,TGTGCCAGCAGCTTAGAGCCAGACGAAGGCCGATACTATGGCTACACCTTC
TRBJ2-7,TRBV6-5,TRBD1,.,CASSYTIGQGASEQYF,TGTGCCAGCAGTTACACGATCGGACAGGGGGCCTCCGAGCAGTACTTC
TRBJ1-1,TRBV7-9,.,.,CASSLASREAFF,TGTGCCAGCAGCTTAGCCAGTCGGGAAGCTTTCTTT
TRBJ2-1,TRBV5-5,.,.,CASSLAFKAPYNEQFF,TGTGCCAGCAGCTTGGCCTTTAAGGCCCCTTACAATGAGCAGTTCTTC
TRBJ1-1,TRBV10-2,.,.,CASSENGNTEAFF,TGCGCCAGCAGTGAGAACGGGAACACTGAAGCTTTCTTT
TRBJ1-4,TRBV18,.,.,CASSPYNSPNEKLFF,TGTGCCAGCTCACCATACAACAGCCCTAATGAAAAACTGTTTTTT
TRBJ2-3,TRBV7-3,.,.,CASSGQGTDTQYF,TGTGCCAGCAGCGGGCAGGGCACAGATACGCAGTATTTT
TRBJ1-5,TRBV5-6,.,.,CASSLRAYSNQPQHF,TGTGCCAGCAGCTTGCGGGCTTATAGCAATCAGCCCCAGCATTTT
TRBJ2-7,TRBV6-5,.,.,CASSGGPREQYF,TGTGCCAGCAGTGGGGGGCCCCGCGAGCAGTACTTC
TRBJ2-7,TRBV16,.,.,CASSQSQGISYEQYF,TGTGCCAGCAGCCAATCGCAGGGGATCTCCTACGAGCAGTACTTC
TRBJ2-3,TRBV10-1,TRBD1,.,CASSDQGARTTDTQYF,TGCGCCAGCAGTGACCAGGGGGCGCGGACCACAGATACGCAGTATTTT
TRBJ1-2,TRBV2,.,.,CASSEWAGAAYGYTF,TGTGCCAGCAGTGAATGGGCGGGGGCGGCCTATGGCTACACCTTC
TRBJ2-3,TRBV11-3,.,.,CASSWTYTDTQYF,TGTGCCAGCAGCTGGACTTACACAGATACGCAGTATTTT
TRBJ1-2,TRBV28,.,.,CASRPAGNIFASGGYTF,TGTGCCAGCAGACCTGCCGGGAATATTTTTGCATCAGGGGGCTACACCTTC
TRBJ2-7,TRBV10-3,.,.,CAISDAGYEAATYEQYF,TGTGCCATCAGTGACGCAGGGTACGAAGCGGCCACCTACGAGCAGTACTTC
TRBJ2-1,TRBV10-3,.,few,CAIRAWGGSPDNNEQFF,TGTGCCATCAGAGCCTGGGGTGGTAGCCCCGACAACAATGAGCAGTTCTTC
TRBJ2-7,TRBV6-5,.,.,CASILGGNSYEQYF,TGTGCCAGCATCCTGGGGGGTAATTCCTACGAGCAGTACTTC
TRBJ2-1,TRBV9,TRBD2,.,CASSASGTSGGGTYNEQFF,TGTGCCAGCAGCGCCTCCGGGACTAGCGGGGGGGGCACCTACAATGAGCAGTTCTTC
TRBJ2-1,TRBV12-5,TRBD2,few,CASGLAPTSGGPYYNEQFF,TGTGCTAGTGGTCTCGCGCCGACTAGCGGGGGGCCATATTACAATGAGCAGTTCTTC
TRBJ1-2,TRBV2,.,.,CASSYDGVPANYGYTF,TGTGCCAGCAGTTACGACGGGGTCCCAGCTAACTATGGCTACACCTTC
TRBJ1-4,TRBV28,.,once,CASSRGGWNEKLFF,TGTGCCAGCAGCCGTGGGGGCTGGAATGAAAAACTGTTTTTT
TRBJ2-7,TRBV5-4,.,.,CASSLESGAYEQYF,TGTGCCAGCAGCTTGGAATCGGGGGCCTACGAGCAGTACTTC
TRBJ2-2,TRBV29-1,TRBD2,.,CSVGLAGAGELFF,TGCAGCGTCGGACTAGCGGGAGCGGGGGAGCTGTTTTTT
TRBJ2-1,TRBV6-5,TRBD2,once,CASSYSAGGYNEQFF,TGTGCCAGCAGTTACTCGGCGGGAGGGTACAATGAGCAGTTCTTC
TRBJ2-2,TRBV4-2,TRBD2,.,CASSQDLAGANTGELFF,TGTGCCAGCAGCCAAGATCTAGCGGGAGCGAACACCGGGGAGCTGTTTTTT
TRBJ1-3,TRBV27,.,.,CASSPTSWVGNTIYF,TGTGCCAGCAGTCCAACCTCTTGGGTCGGAAACACCATATATTTT
TRBJ1-1,TRBV18,.,.,CASSPVETMNTEAFF,TGTGCCAGCTCACCAGTCGAGACCATGAACACTGAAGCTTTCTTT
TRBJ2-3,TRBV10-3,.,.,CAMGQGSTDTQYF,TGTGCCATGGGGCAGGGGAGCACAGATACGCAGTATTTT
TRBJ2-4,TRBV6-1,.,few,CASSEAGSITIRGNIQYF,TGTGCCAGCAGTGAGGCGGGATCCATCACAATAAGGGGAAACATTCAGTACTTC
TRBJ2-6,TRBV5-4,.,.,CASSAGQNSGANVLTF,TGTGCCAGCAGCGCGGGACAAAACTCTGGGGCCAACGTCCTGACTTTC
TRBJ2-7,TRBV7-2,TRBD2,.,CASSSRKAGAFSYEQYF,TGTGCCAGCAGCTCACGTAAAGCGGGAGCCTTCTCCTACGAGCAGTACTTC
TRBJ2-7,TRBV5-6,.,.,CASSFNRVYEQYF,TGTGCCAGCAGCTTTAACAGGGTCTACGAGCAGTACTTC
TRBJ1-4,TRBV28,.,.,CASSRGRSLATNEKLFF,TGTGCCAGCAGCCGAGGCCGATCGCTCGCAACTAATGAAAAACTGTTTTTT